This paragraph covers one TCR beta chain sequence. This entry comes from a study of shared T cell receptors in the human thymus. Assay used: immunoSEQ multiplex PCR; TCRdb lists only in-frame clones, some missing. The sample contains some 720,000 clones, approximately 90% of which appear only once. The CDR3 extends over 15 amino acids. V dropped 3 bases and J dropped 6 bases, with 14 bases sitting between them. Germline CDR1 and CDR2: LGHNA and YSLEER. The same sample was also studied in work on human thymus T cells. That source notes: In corrective heart surgery, resections were taken, and these provided the thymus tissue.

This sequence was found in a boy in the first two years of life with a congenital heart defect. Sample: thymocytes. V is TRBV4-3 and J is TRBJ1-4; unclear D gene. CDR3 protein: CASSQQCGEDEKLFF. Written as DNA, the CDR3 is TGCGCCAGCAGCCAGCAGTGCGGCGAGGATGAAAAACTGTTTTTT.